Each of the 10 T cell receptor beta chains below was sequenced from the same sample in a study of T-cell reconstitution after alpha-beta-depleted transplantation in children. Unique molecular identifiers featured in how the TCRbeta library was prepared. TCRdb redid the calling of the PCR reads with MiXCR, one entry per CDR3 protein. The sample yields 80,000 or so distinct CDR3 sequences, around an eighth seen once. The sample was PBMCs, mostly from graft donor cells, taken 180 days after TCRalphabeta/CD19-depleted stem cell transplant. All receptors come from a male patient aged 2-9 years who had a stem cell transplant for acute lymphoblastic leukemia, so the T cells may come from the graft donor.

The V and J genes are TRBV20-1 and TRBJ2-7; no definite D call. This CDR3 spans 11 amino acids. Trimming stripped 8 bases from V and 3 bases from J, with 11 bases between. Germline V gene sequence: CDR1 DFQATT, CDR2 SNEGSKA (reference sequence). As DNA, the CDR3 is TGCAGTCCCACCTTGGTCTACGAGCAGTACTTC. It translates to CSPTLVYEQYF.

The chain joins TRBV7-2 to TRBJ1-2, with D perhaps matching TRBD1 (5 bases). The CDR3 length is 14 residues. V was pared by 2 bases and J by 4 bases, with 11 bases between. CDR1 and CDR2 (germline): SGHTA, FQGNSA. As DNA, the CDR3 is TGTGCCAGCAGCTTACCGACAGCCCCCTATGGCTACACCTTC. It codes for CASSLPTAPYGYTF.

The sample holds a few counts of this clonotype. V gene TRBV21-1 combines with J gene TRBJ1-2; the D call of TRBD1 is as the table states it, not checked on the DNA. TRBV21-1 is reported as a pseudogene. The CDR3 contains 15 residues. This CDR3 reads CANNLRDTSNYGYTF. The CDR3 coding sequence is TGTGCCAACAACCTCCGGGACACCTCTAACTATGGCTACACCTTC.

A few counts support this clonotype. The V and J genes are TRBV7-9 and TRBJ2-4; a possible D gene is TRBD1 (6 bases). The CDR3 totals 14 residues. Between the trimmed V and J ends, which lost 1 base and 9 bases, there was a span of 13 bases. The germline CDR1 and CDR2 sequences are SEHNR and FQNEAQ (reference sequence). CDR3 nucleotides: TGTGCCAGCAGCTTAGGCCGGGACACAAGCATTCAGTACTTC. Its protein is CASSLGRDTSIQYF. Full variable domain (outside the CDR3, taken from reference TRBV7-9 and TRBJ2-4): DTGVSQNPRHKITKRGQNVTFRCDPISEHNRLYWYRQTLGQGPEFLTYFQNEAQLEKSRLLSDRFSAERPKGSFSTLEIQRTEQGDSAMYLCASSLGRDTSIQYFGAGTRLSVL.

The rearrangement links TRBV19 to TRBJ2-5; tentatively, D is TRBD1 or TRBD2 (5 bases each). Germline-derived CDR1 and CDR2 are LNHDA and SQIVND (reference sequence). V was cut by 5 bases and J by 5 bases, with 15 bases left in between. CDR3 length equals 14 residues. CDR3 sequence: CASSVTVPGETQYF. The CDR3 DNA follows: TGTGCCAGTAGTGTGACAGTCCCGGGGGAGACCCAGTACTTC.

V is TRBV2 and J is TRBJ1-6, with D possibly being TRBD1 (5 bases). V lost 7 bases and J lost 7, with 14 bases in between. This CDR3 has 14 residues. The germline V gene has CDR1 SNHLY and CDR2 FYNNEI. For the CDR3, the DNA is TGTGCCAGCAATTGGGACGGAAAAAATTCACCCCTCCACTTT. It encodes CASNWDGKNSPLHF.

The rearrangement links TRBV3-1 to TRBJ2-1; D not resolved. The CDR3 is made up of 15 amino acids. Per germline, CDR1 LGHDT and CDR2 YNNKEL (reference sequence). With 2 bases removed from V and 2 bases from J, the gap between germline ends came to 10 bases. The CDR3 DNA follows: TGTGCCAGCAGCCAAACCCCGGTGACCTACAATGAGCAGTTCTTC. Protein sequence: CASSQTPVTYNEQFF.

This clonotype was picked up a small number of times. This chain uses TRBV27 with TRBJ2-2, with D uncertain. Between the trimmed V and J ends, which lost 8 bases and 6 bases, there was a span of 16 bases. The germline V gene has CDR1 MNHEY and CDR2 SMNVEV (reference sequence). The CDR3 consists of 14 residues. The CDR3 coding sequence is TGTGCCAGCCGCTTATGGACCGGGTCCGGGGAGCTGTTTTTT. Translated, it gives CASRLWTGSGELFF.

This clonotype showed up just a few times. V and J are TRBV20-1 and TRBJ1-6; the D gene is possibly TRBD1 (6 bases). Trimming removed 0 bases from V and 10 bases from J, with 19 bases in between. The CDR3 sequence is 16 residues long. Germline V CDR1 and CDR2: DFQATT, SNEGSKA (reference sequence). The CDR3 protein is CSARDGNLDSDSPLHF. CDR3 in DNA: TGCAGTGCTAGAGATGGGAATCTGGACAGCGACTCACCCCTCCACTTT.

In its sample, this clonotype was seen a few times. The chain combines TRBV27 with TRBJ2-3; D gene unclear. The CDR3 length is 13 residues. The germline V gene encodes CDR1 MNHEY and CDR2 SMNVEV (reference sequence). V lost 5 bases to trimming and J lost 2 bases, with 8 bases between them. CDR3 sequence reads: CASSVDHTDTQYF. As DNA, the CDR3 is TGTGCCAGCAGTGTAGACCACACAGATACGCAGTATTTT.